Listed below are T cell receptor beta chains from one sample, sequenced in a study of cytomegalovirus exposure and HLA in healthy donors. Libraries were prepared by immunoSEQ multiplex PCR; TCRdb keeps only in-frame clonotypes and omits some of them. Among over 110,000 clones listed, approximately 80% were seen once. Sequences were obtained from PBMCs. Receptor source: a middle-aged woman in good health and CMV-seropositive. CDR3s include the opening cysteine and the closing phenylalanine or tryptophan. The order of the fields is V gene, clone size, D gene, J gene, CDR3 DNA, CDR3 protein. The D gene is left open where the match is weak. Clone sizes are given selectively: once, few, many, or a class where the clone is expanded.

TRBV15	-	-	TRBJ1-2	TGTGCCACCGCAGACAGAGGCTATGGCTACACCTTC	CATADRGYGYTF
TRBV5-6	-	TRBD2	TRBJ2-3	TGTGCCAGCAGCCGAGGACTAGCAAAGAGCACAGATACGCAGTATTTT	CASSRGLAKSTDTQYF
TRBV7-2	-	-	TRBJ2-7	TGTGCCAGCAGCTTAGTCGTTAGCTCCTACGAGCAGTACTTC	CASSLVVSSYEQYF
TRBV5-6	-	TRBD2	TRBJ2-2	TGTGCCAGCAGCCCTTCACTAGCGGCGAACACCGGGGAGCTGTTTTTT	CASSPSLAANTGELFF
TRBV19	-	-	TRBJ2-4	TGTGCCAGTAGTATGCCGGGTACCGCCAAAAACATTCAGTACTTC	CASSMPGTAKNIQYF
TRBV28	once	-	TRBJ1-2	TGTGCCAGCAGCCCTCTCTATGGCTACACCTTC	CASSPLYGYTF
TRBV7-9	-	TRBD1	TRBJ2-7	TGTTCCAGCAGCTTAGACGCCTACAGGGGGAATGAGCAGTACTTC	CSSSLDAYRGNEQYF
TRBV6-1	-	-	TRBJ1-1	TGTGCCAGCAGTGAGAGCGTCGTTGAAGCTTTCTTT	CASSESVVEAFF
TRBV2	-	TRBD1	TRBJ1-5	TGTGCCAGCAGTGATCGGACAGGGACGAATCAGCCCCAGCATTTT	CASSDRTGTNQPQHF
TRBV6-5	once	-	TRBJ2-1	TGTGCCAGCAGTTACTCGGGACTGAACTACAATGAGCAGTTCTTC	CASSYSGLNYNEQFF
TRBV10-2	-	-	TRBJ2-7	TGCGCCAGCACGACGGGGGAGCGGAACCCAAACTCCTACGAGCAGTACTTC	CASTTGERNPNSYEQYF
TRBV6-5	-	TRBD1	TRBJ1-2	TGTGCCAGCAGTTACTCGTTTAGGACAGGGGTTGGCTACACCTTC	CASSYSFRTGVGYTF
TRBV25-1	-	TRBD1	TRBJ2-7	TGTGCCAGCAGCCCCCGGGACAGCGGACGGACATCCTACGAGCAGTACTTC	CASSPRDSGRTSYEQYF
TRBV5-6	-	TRBD1	TRBJ1-2	TGTGCCAGCAGCACGGGACAGCAGTTCGGCTACACCTTC	CASSTGQQFGYTF
TRBV6-1	-	-	TRBJ1-2	TGTGCCAGCAGTGAAGGGCCCAGAAACTATGGCTACACCTTC	CASSEGPRNYGYTF
TRBV28	-	TRBD2	TRBJ2-7	TGTGCCAGCAGTTTAGCCGGGACTAGGTCGTCCGAGCAGTACTTC	CASSLAGTRSSEQYF
TRBV19	-	-	TRBJ2-1	TGTGCCAGTAGTATTGCCAGCGGGCCCTACAATGAGCAGTTCTTC	CASSIASGPYNEQFF
TRBV5-1	-	TRBD1	TRBJ2-7	TGCGCCAGCAGCATGGGACAGTCCTACGAGCAGTACTTC	CASSMGQSYEQYF
TRBV6-6	-	-	TRBJ2-3	TGTGCCAGGTCACCTGGAGGGCGGGGTCGCACAGATACGCAGTATTTT	CARSPGGRGRTDTQYF
TRBV28	-	-	TRBJ2-7	TGTGCCAGCAGTTTTAGTAGCTACGAGCAGTACTTC	CASSFSSYEQYF
TRBV5-1	few	TRBD1	TRBJ2-3	TGCGCCAGCAGCATAAACATAGGGACAGGAGATACGCAGTATTTT	CASSINIGTGDTQYF
TRBV7-9	few	-	TRBJ2-2	TGTTCCAGCAGCTTACGGTCTGGCGGAAACACCGGGGAGCTGTTTTTT	CSSSLRSGGNTGELFF
TRBV15	-	-	TRBJ2-7	TGTGCCACCAGCAGCCCTCCGGAGCTCGAGCAGTACTTC	CATSSPPELEQYF
TRBV19	-	-	TRBJ2-4	TGTGCCAGTAGCCCCGGACACATAGCCAAAAACATTCAGTACTTC	CASSPGHIAKNIQYF
TRBV4-1	once	TRBD2	TRBJ2-3	TGCGCCAGCAGCCGAAGCACTAGCGGGACTAGGGGCACAGATACGCAGTATTTT	CASSRSTSGTRGTDTQYF
TRBV2	-	-	TRBJ2-2	TGTGCCAGCAGTGAAGTTGTTTTAGGAGGGAGTACCACCGGGGAGCTGTTTTTT	CASSEVVLGGSTTGELFF
TRBV2	-	-	TRBJ2-2	TGTGCCAGCGTCAGGGGAGCCAACACCGGGGAGCTGTTTTTT	CASVRGANTGELFF
TRBV30	-	TRBD2	TRBJ2-1	TGTGCCCTAACTAGCGGGGGGAATGAGCAGTTCTTC	CALTSGGNEQFF
TRBV5-1	-	TRBD2	TRBJ2-5	TGCGCCAGCAGCTTAGCGGGAGACGGAGAGACCCAGTACTTC	CASSLAGDGETQYF
TRBV14	-	-	TRBJ2-2	TGTGCCAGCAGCCAATATAACACCGGGGAGCTGTTTTTT	CASSQYNTGELFF
TRBV5-8	few	-	TRBJ1-2	TGTGCCAGCAGCCAACGGTTGGGTCTAGGGGGTAACTATGGCTACACCTTC	CASSQRLGLGGNYGYTF
TRBV7-9	-	TRBD1	TRBJ2-7	TGTGCCAGCAGCTCCTACAGGGGGCGTCACGAGCAGTACTTC	CASSSYRGRHEQYF
TRBV12-2	-	-	TRBJ2-4	TGTGCAAGTCGCTTAGGGTTATGCGGGAGCGCCAAAAACATTCAGTACTTC	CASRLGLCGSAKNIQYF
TRBV7-9	-	TRBD2	TRBJ2-1	TGTGCCAGCAGCCAAGATCTAGCGGGAGGGCGGGATGAGCAGTTCTTC	CASSQDLAGGRDEQFF
TRBV28	-	-	TRBJ1-2	TGTGCCAGCAGTTTCTCAGGGGTTGACTATGGCTACACCTTC	CASSFSGVDYGYTF
TRBV10-3	-	-	TRBJ2-5	TGTGCCATCAAAAGGAGTGCGCGGGAGACCCAGTACTTC	CAIKRSARETQYF
TRBV27	-	-	TRBJ1-1	TGTGCCAGCAGCCCTAACAGGGCAGAGCACACTGAAGCTTTCTTT	CASSPNRAEHTEAFF